This TCR beta chain was profiled in a study of low-dose radiotherapy and immunotherapy resistance in tumors. About the study: Cyclophosphamide infusions of 200 mg/m2 came every two weeks, one day before radiation-immunotherapy.

This clonotype was observed many times. Both TCRalpha and TCRbeta chains were reverse transcribed with V-gene-specific primers. With a constant-region primer and a V-primer adapter, TCRs were subjected to 15 to 25 PCR cycles of amplification. Using its own MiXCR run on the reads, TCRdb lists one record per CDR3 protein. The repertoire holds 80,000 to 95,000 distinct CDR3 sequences, with 9.4% as singletons. Described time point: before trial treatment. Donors were administered nivolumab, ipilimumab, aspirin and low-dose cyclophosphamide, together with low-dose radiotherapy. CDR1 DFQATT and CDR2 SNEGSKA come from the germline V gene (reference sequence). The CDR3 loop spans 11 amino acids. V lost 5 bases and J lost 1, with 5 bases in between.

The receptor comes from a male donor with prostate cancer. V is TRBV20-1 and J is TRBJ2-5; D is uncertain. The sample here was PBMCs, taken before treatment. CDR3 region: CSAGLQETQYF. The CDR3 DNA is TGCAGTGCTGGGCTCCAAGAGACCCAGTACTTC.